This section outlines one T cell receptor (beta chain) sequence together with its context. RNA transcripts provided the template for amplifying TCR beta CDR3 regions. Second-round multiplex PCR followed a first-round RT-PCR using HTBI primers. From the multiplex PCR reads, TCRdb called clonotypes with MiXCR, one entry per CDR3 protein. Here the sample spans hundreds of thousands of distinct CDR3 sequences, roughly 41% being singletons. The sample comes from a study of Graves' ophthalmopathy and Graves' hyperthyroidism. CDR3 length: 15 residues. The V gene's germline CDR1 is ENHRY and CDR2 SYGVKD. V lost 3 bases, J lost 5 bases, and 5 bases stayed unmatched. PBMCs stemmed from around 9.1 ml of fresh peripheral blood.

This chain joins TRBV10-3 and TRBJ2-5, with 11 bases that match TRBD1. The sample taken for sequencing was peripheral blood. The sequence came from an adult man with Graves' ophthalmopathy. The CDR3 nucleotides are TGTGCCATCAGTGACGGGACAGGGGGTAGCGAGACCCAGTACTTC. This gives the protein CAISDGTGGSETQYF.